This T cell receptor beta chain was observed in a study of control samples from healthy donors and cancer patients (dated by TCRdb to the early 2020s). Library generation was performed with the immunoSEQ multiplex PCR assay. TCRdb's version of the immuneACCESS table is confined to in-frame rearrangements and falls short of the full clone set. An unresolved V gene accounts for under half of the shortfall where checked; the remainder is of unknown origin. The sample includes about 94,000 clones, with approximately 90% observed a single time. The top ten clonotypes cover 3% to 4.5% of the sample. Cut back by 3 bases and 8 bases, the V and J ends lie 11 bases apart. CDR1 and CDR2, per the germline V gene (reference sequence), are SEHNR and FQNEAQ. Including cysteine and phenylalanine, the CDR3 has 13 amino acids. CDR3 DNA only is kept here, 39 bases in frame from base 1. As regards this clone: The antigen it recognizes is unknown. No base-level quality is on record; no much larger clone is a single base apart.

This sequence originates from a young woman in good health. The sequence is built from TRBV7-9 and TRBJ1-3, with the D segment identity uncertain. Source material: blood. The nucleotide sequence reads as follows: TGTGCCAGCAGCTTTTTGATAAGCGACACCATATATTTT. Its protein is CASSFLISDTIYF.